The 17 T cell receptor beta chains in this list originate from one sample, sequenced in a study of T cells in Graves' hyperthyroidism and ophthalmopathy. RNA transcripts were the template for amplifying TCR beta CDR3 regions. TCR CDR3 underwent first-round RT-PCR with the HTBI primer set. TCRdb used MiXCR to reprocess the multiplex PCR reads, holding one entry per CDR3 protein. Seen here are hundreds of thousands of distinct CDR3 sequences, roughly 32% observed once, and the top ten hold more than 25%. The specimen sequenced was blood. These receptors all come from a woman aged 40 to 50 with Graves' hyperthyroidism.

This clonotype showed up many times. The rearrangement joins TRBV12-3 or TRBV12-4 to TRBJ2-7, with D tentatively TRBD1 (5 bases). The CDR3 loop spans 12 amino acids. The V end was cut by 4 bases, the J end by 3 bases, with 7 bases between. The DNA for the CDR3 is TGTGCCAGCAGTTCCAGGGACTACGAGCAGTACTTC. Protein product: CASSSRDYEQYF.

This clonotype was seen repeatedly, ten times or more. The V call is TRBV29-1, the J call TRBJ2-5; TRBD2 might be the D (6 bases). The CDR3 sequence is 13 residues long. V was cut by 4 bases and J by 4 bases, with 13 bases left in between. The germline gives CDR1 SQVTM, CDR2 ANQGSEA. DNA for the CDR3: TGCAGCGTTGGGCTTTGGGACTTAGAGACCCAGTACTTC. This codes for CSVGLWDLETQYF.

This rearrangement joins TRBV6-1 to TRBJ2-7; D may correspond to TRBD1 or TRBD2 (5 bases each). V was trimmed by 3 bases and J by 1 base, leaving 13 bases between them. The CDR3 runs to 15 residues. From germline, CDR1 is MNHNS and CDR2 SASEGT. The CDR3 protein is CASSDSPGRSYEQYF. The CDR3 coding sequence is TGTGCCAGCAGTGACTCCCCAGGGAGATCCTACGAGCAGTACTTC.

The chain uses TRBV10-2 and TRBJ1-1; a weak D match, TRBD1 (5 bases). CDR1 and CDR2 from the germline V gene are WSHSY and SAAADI. V lost 6 bases to trimming and J lost 6 bases, with 8 bases between them. The CDR3 covers 11 residues. The CDR3 nucleotides read TGCGCCAGCAGAGGGGCCGCTGAAGCTTTCTTT. This encodes CASRGAAEAFF.

This chain uses TRBV12-3 or TRBV12-4 with TRBJ1-2, with D maybe TRBD1 (5 bases). The V end lost 7 bases, the J end lost 1 base, and 10 bases lay between the germline ends. The CDR3 is made up of 13 amino acids. CDR3 in amino acids: CASTLGLNYGYTF. CDR3 DNA sequence: TGTGCCAGCACCTTGGGGCTTAACTATGGCTACACCTTC.

The table lists this clonotype with many counts. J is TRBJ1-5 and V is TRBV7-2; D gene uncertain. Between the trimmed V and J ends, which lost 5 bases and 6 bases, there was a span of 11 bases. CDR3 length: 13 amino acids. The germline gives CDR1 SGHTA, CDR2 FQGNSA. The DNA of the CDR3 is TGTGCCAGCAGCCCGCATACTTCTCAGCCCCAGCATTTT. It yields the protein CASSPHTSQPQHF. Complete variable domain (other parts from reference TRBV7-2 and TRBJ1-5): GAGVSQSPSNKVTEKGKDVELRCDPISGHTALYWYRQSLGQGLEFLIYFQGNSAPDKSGLPSDRFSAERTGGSVSTLTIQRTQQEDSAVYLCASSPHTSQPQHFGDGTRLSIL.

The sample holds a few counts of this clonotype. The gene calls are TRBV2 and TRBJ1-3; a possible D gene is TRBD1 (6 bases). This CDR3 spans 15 amino acids. Germline loops: CDR1 SNHLY, CDR2 FYNNEI. With 4 bases removed from V and 0 bases from J, the gap between germline ends came to 10 bases. CDR3 region: CASSVQGLSGNTIYF. DNA for the CDR3: TGTGCCAGCAGTGTACAGGGCCTCTCTGGAAACACCATATATTTT.

This clonotype was seen only once. V gene TRBV7-2 combines with J gene TRBJ2-7, with D possibly being TRBD1 (6 bases). The CDR3 totals 13 residues. Germline CDR1 reads SGHTA; CDR2 reads FQGNSA. Trimming took off 8 bases at V and 5 bases at J, with 16 bases between the two ends. CDR3 nucleotide sequence: TGTGCCAGCTCGACAGGATCCTTCCACGAGCAGTACTTC. This translates into CASSTGSFHEQYF.

This clonotype was seen at least ten times. Here the CDR3 DNA reads TGCAGCGTTCGGACGGACTATGGCTACACCTTC. Residues: CSVRTDYGYTF. The V gene is TRBV29-1, the J gene TRBJ1-2; no definite D call. Germline CDR1 is SQVTM and CDR2 is ANQGSEA. The CDR3 is 11 residues long. The germline V and J ends were trimmed by 5 bases and 3 bases, with 7 bases remaining between them.

The table lists this clonotype with many counts. J is TRBJ2-5 and V is TRBV9; D gene ambiguous. The CDR3 covers 12 residues. Germline assignment: CDR1 SGDLS and CDR2 YYNGEE. V was cut by 4 bases and J by 5 bases, with 9 bases left in between. This chain's CDR3 is CASSRNLETQYF. CDR3 DNA: TGTGCCAGCAGCCGAAACTTGGAGACCCAGTACTTC.

This clonotype was counted between two and nine times. The chain employs TRBV2 and TRBJ1-5; the D gene is possibly TRBD1 (6 bases). Trimming removed 3 bases from V and 2 bases from J, with 14 bases in between. In germline, CDR1 is SNHLY, CDR2 FYNNEI. The CDR3 sequence is 16 residues long. The CDR3 DNA follows: TGTGCCAGCAGTGAGGGAGCGGCAGGGGGCAATCAGCCCCAGCATTTT. Protein product: CASSEGAAGGNQPQHF.

This clonotype was seen at least ten times. V gene TRBV7-8 combines with J gene TRBJ1-4, with TRBD1 matching over 8 bases. After removal of 3 bases from V and 5 bases from J, the junction contained 2 bases not matched to a gene. The CDR3 contains 14 residues. CDR1 SGHVS and CDR2 FQNEAQ come from the germline V gene. As DNA, the CDR3 is TGTGCCAGCAGCTTGGACAGGGTCAATGAAAAACTGTTTTTT. The encoded protein is CASSLDRVNEKLFF.

This clonotype was recorded only once. The chain links TRBV19 to TRBJ2-7, with 8 bases identical to TRBD1. The CDR3 contains 16 residues. Germline V CDR1 and CDR2: LNHDA, SQIVND (reference sequence). The ends lost 4 bases at V and 5 bases at J; junction bases unmatched: 13. The CDR3 DNA follows: TGTGCCAGTAGTAGACAACAGGGGGTCCGTGCGGACGAGCAGTACTTC. It codes for CASSRQQGVRADEQYF.

On this clonotype itself: The germline gene is not matched at one end of the junction; a read error may be the cause. In DNA form, the CDR3 reads TGTGCCAGCAGCCAAGAGAGGTACCCAATTACTGGAAACACCATATATTTT. It codes for CASSQERYPITGNTIYF. V is TRBV5-1 and J is TRBJ1-3; D unresolved. Germline CDR1 reads SGHRS; CDR2 reads YFSETQ. CDR3 length: 17 residues.

In its sample, this clonotype was seen a few times. V gene TRBV5-1 combines with J gene TRBJ1-2, with D unclear. Germline lookup yields CDR1 SGHRS and CDR2 YFSETQ. The CDR3 is made up of 14 amino acids. Between the trimmed V and J ends, which lost 4 bases and 0 bases, there was a span of 10 bases. The CDR3 protein is CASSGGKANYGYTF. In DNA form, the CDR3 reads TGCGCCAGCAGCGGAGGGAAAGCTAACTATGGCTACACCTTC.

Concerning this clonotype itself: A junction boundary mismatches the germline segment, possibly from a read error. The CDR3 loop reads CASSRERYEQCF. CDR3 DNA sequence: TGTGCCAGCAGTCGAGAACGCTACGAGCAGTGCTTC. V and J are TRBV25-1 and TRBJ2-7; D remains ambiguous. Looked up from germline, CDR1 is MGHDK and CDR2 is SYGVNS. The length of the CDR3 is 12 residues.

V and J are TRBV19 and TRBJ2-6; no reliable D call. In germline, CDR1 is LNHDA, CDR2 SQIVND (reference sequence). The CDR3 totals 16 residues. V lost 7 bases to trimming and J lost 0 bases, with 13 bases between them. Here the CDR3 DNA reads TGTGCCAGTACTCGTTCAGTCACCTCTGGGGCCAACGTCCTGACTTTC. This gives the protein CASTRSVTSGANVLTF.